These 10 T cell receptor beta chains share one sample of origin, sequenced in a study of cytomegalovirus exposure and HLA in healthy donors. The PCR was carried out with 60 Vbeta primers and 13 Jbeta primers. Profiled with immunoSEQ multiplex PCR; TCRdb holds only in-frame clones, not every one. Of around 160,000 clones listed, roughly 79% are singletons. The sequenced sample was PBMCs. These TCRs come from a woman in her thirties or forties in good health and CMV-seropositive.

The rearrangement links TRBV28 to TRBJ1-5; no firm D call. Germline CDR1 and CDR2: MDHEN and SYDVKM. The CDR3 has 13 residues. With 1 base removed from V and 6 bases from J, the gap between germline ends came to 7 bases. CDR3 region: CASSLLGPQPQHF. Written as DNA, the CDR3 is TGTGCCAGCAGTTTATTGGGCCCTCAGCCCCAGCATTTT.

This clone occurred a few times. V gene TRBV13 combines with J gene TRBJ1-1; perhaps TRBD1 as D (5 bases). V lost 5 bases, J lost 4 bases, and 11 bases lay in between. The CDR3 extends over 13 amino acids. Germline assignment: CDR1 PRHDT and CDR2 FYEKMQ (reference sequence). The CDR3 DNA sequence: TGTGCCAGCAGCCGGGACTGGGGCACTGAAGCTTTCTTT. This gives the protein CASSRDWGTEAFF. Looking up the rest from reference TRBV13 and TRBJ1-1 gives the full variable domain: AAGVIQSPRHLIKEKRETATLKCYPIPRHDTVYWYQQGPGQDPQFLISFYEKMQSDKGSIPDRFSAQQFSDYHSELNMSSLELGDSALYFCASSRDWGTEAFFGQGTRLTVV.

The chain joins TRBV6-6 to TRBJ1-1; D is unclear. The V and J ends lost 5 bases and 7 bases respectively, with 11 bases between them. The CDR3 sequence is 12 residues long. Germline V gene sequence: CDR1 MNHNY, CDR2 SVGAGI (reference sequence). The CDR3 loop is CASSTIGSEAFF. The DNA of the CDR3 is TGTGCCAGCAGTACGATAGGGAGTGAAGCTTTCTTT.

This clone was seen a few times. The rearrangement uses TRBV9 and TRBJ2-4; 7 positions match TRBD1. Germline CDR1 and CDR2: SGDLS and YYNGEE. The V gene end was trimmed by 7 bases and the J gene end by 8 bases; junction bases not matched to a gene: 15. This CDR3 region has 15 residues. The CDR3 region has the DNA TGTGCCAGCTCCCTTGAGACAGGGACCGGGGACATTCAGTACTTC. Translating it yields CASSLETGTGDIQYF.

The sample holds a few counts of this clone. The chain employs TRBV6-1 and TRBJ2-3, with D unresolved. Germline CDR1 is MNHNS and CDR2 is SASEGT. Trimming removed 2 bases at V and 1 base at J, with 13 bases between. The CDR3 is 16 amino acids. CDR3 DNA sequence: TGTGCCAGCAGTGAAACATCCTCCCTGGGCACAGATACGCAGTATTTT. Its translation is CASSETSSLGTDTQYF.

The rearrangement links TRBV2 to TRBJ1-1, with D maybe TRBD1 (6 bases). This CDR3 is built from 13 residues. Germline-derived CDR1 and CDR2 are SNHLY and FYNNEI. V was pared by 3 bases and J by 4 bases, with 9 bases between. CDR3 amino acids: CASSEGAFTEAFF. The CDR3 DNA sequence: TGTGCCAGCAGTGAGGGGGCCTTCACTGAAGCTTTCTTT.

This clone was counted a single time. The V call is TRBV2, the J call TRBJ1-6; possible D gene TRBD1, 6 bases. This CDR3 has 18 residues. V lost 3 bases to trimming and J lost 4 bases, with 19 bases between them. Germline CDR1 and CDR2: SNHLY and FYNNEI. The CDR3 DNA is TGTGCCAGCAGTGATAGGGGGATTGGACGGGCATATAATTCACCCCTCCACTTT. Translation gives CASSDRGIGRAYNSPLHF.

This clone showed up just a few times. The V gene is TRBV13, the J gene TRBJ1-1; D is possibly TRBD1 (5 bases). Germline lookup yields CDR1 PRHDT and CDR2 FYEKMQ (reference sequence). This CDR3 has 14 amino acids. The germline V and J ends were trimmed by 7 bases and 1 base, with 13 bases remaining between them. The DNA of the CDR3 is TGTGCCAGCAACCTTCGCGGGGGGAACACTGAAGCTTTCTTT. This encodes CASNLRGGNTEAFF.

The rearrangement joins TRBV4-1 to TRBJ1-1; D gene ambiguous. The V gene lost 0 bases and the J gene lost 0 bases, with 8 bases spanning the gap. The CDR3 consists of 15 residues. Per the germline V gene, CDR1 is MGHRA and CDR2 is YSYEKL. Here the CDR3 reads CASSQEWELNTEAFF. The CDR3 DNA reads TGCGCCAGCAGCCAAGAATGGGAGCTGAACACTGAAGCTTTCTTT.

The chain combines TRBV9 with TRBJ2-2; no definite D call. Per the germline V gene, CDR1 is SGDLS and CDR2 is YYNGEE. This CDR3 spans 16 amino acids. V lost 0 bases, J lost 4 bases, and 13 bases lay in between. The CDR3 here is CASSVEWQAATGELFF. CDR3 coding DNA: TGTGCCAGCAGCGTAGAGTGGCAGGCTGCCACCGGGGAGCTGTTTTTT.